This TCR beta chain was identified in a study of type 1 and type 2 diabetes patients. The CDR3 runs 13 residues. J lost 5 bases, V lost 6 bases, and 5 bases had no gene match. Per the germline V gene, CDR1 is SGHTA and CDR2 is FQGTGA. PCR was run on genomic DNA. The TCR beta CDR3 region was amplified using 30 forward and 13 reverse primers. TCRdb re-analysed the multiplex PCR reads in MiXCR, keeping a single row per CDR3 protein. The sample holds about 250,000 distinct CDR3 sequences, approximately 45% seen once. Findings and caveats of the study: V and J gene usage correlated at 0.9 to 0.97 between type 2 diabetes and control samples.

Concerning this clonotype itself: As yet, its antigen is unknown.

The sequenced material came from peripheral blood mononuclear cells (PBMCs). The V gene is TRBV7-3, the J gene TRBJ2-7; 9 bases map to TRBD1. This receptor was taken from a man aged 18 to 29 with type 2 diabetes. CDR3: CASRTQGAHEQYF. The CDR3 DNA sequence: TGTGCCAGCAGGACACAGGGGGCACACGAGCAGTACTTC.